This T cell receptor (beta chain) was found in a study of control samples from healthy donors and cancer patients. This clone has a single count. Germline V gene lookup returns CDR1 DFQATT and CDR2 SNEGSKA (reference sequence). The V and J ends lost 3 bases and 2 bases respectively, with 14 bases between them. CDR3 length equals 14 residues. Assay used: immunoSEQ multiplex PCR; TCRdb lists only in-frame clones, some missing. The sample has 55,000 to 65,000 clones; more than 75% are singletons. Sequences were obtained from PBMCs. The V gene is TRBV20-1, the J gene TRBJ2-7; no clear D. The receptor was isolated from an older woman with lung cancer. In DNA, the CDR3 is TGCAGTGCTAGTAGCAGGATCCCCCCCTACGAGCAGTACTTC. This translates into CSASSRIPPYEQYF.